This T cell receptor beta chain was sequenced during a study of OX40 agonist ivuxolimab in advanced cancers. Across the study: The drug used for patients, ivuxolimab, was an agonistic anti-OX40 (CD134) antibody. Six ivuxolimab dose levels, 0.01 to 10 mg/kg, were given intravenously every 2 weeks. Dose-escalation patients suffered from hepatocellular carcinoma, melanoma, renal cell or head and neck cancer. Study-wide results and caveats: Clonal expansion among partial responders at 0.1-3.0 mg/kg ranked near the lowest.

Concerning this clone: Its cognate antigen is unknown.

This CDR3 contains 12 residues. From germline, CDR1 is SNHLY and CDR2 FYNNEI. Trimming left V 6 bases short and J 11 bases short, with 14 bases between. The assay was immunoSEQ multiplex PCR, and TCRdb's table has in-frame clones only and misses some. The sample shows approximately 31,000 clones, 80% of them seen only once. This TCR was recovered from an adult with an advanced solid tumor such as melanoma, head and neck, liver or kidney cancer. The chain links TRBV2 to TRBJ1-5; no reliable D call. Sequenced here: CD4+ or CD8+ T cells sorted from blood, sampled in a trial of the OX40 agonist ivuxolimab. DNA for the CDR3: TGTGCCAGCAGAGGACCGCTCGGCGCCCAGCATTTT. It yields the protein CASRGPLGAQHF. Filled out from reference TRBV2 and TRBJ1-5, the complete variable domain reads EPEVTQTPSHQVTQMGQEVILRCVPISNHLYFYWYRQILGQKVEFLVSFYNNEISEKSEIFDDQFSVERPDGSNFTLKIRSTKLEDSAMYFCASRGPLGAQHFGDGTRLSIL.